This T cell receptor beta chain was profiled in a study of T cells in Graves' hyperthyroidism and ophthalmopathy. Study-wide findings and caveats: Most thyroid-expanded clonotypes above 0.001 were also found in blood. The model identified upcoming ophthalmopathy a median around 7.1 months ahead of onset. A model of 13 V-J pairs discriminated ophthalmopathy from stable hyperthyroidism.

CDR3 size: 13 residues. J was trimmed by 5 bases and V by 6 bases; bases with no gene match: 2. CDR1 is LGHDT, CDR2 YNNKEL, per germline (reference sequence). This clonotype was counted only a few times. Its cognate antigen is unknown. The investigators amplified TCR beta CDR3 regions from RNA transcripts. Initially, a first-round RT-PCR of the TCR CDR3 employed the HTBI primer set. TCRdb reprocessed the multiplex PCR reads with MiXCR, giving one entry per CDR3 protein. The sample includes 370,000 or so distinct CDR3 sequences, around 25% of them seen just once. This clonotype originated in a man aged 45 to 65 with Graves' hyperthyroidism. Sequences were obtained from blood. The rearrangement uses TRBV3-1 and TRBJ2-4, with 9 nucleotides matching TRBD1. The DNA of the CDR3 is TGTGCCAGCAGGGGGACAGGGCAAAACATTCAGTACTTC. The encoded protein is CASRGTGQNIQYF.